The source of this TCR beta chain is a study of blood T cell repertoires in COVID-19. TCRdb's copy holds only in-frame clones and misses some; the assay was immunoSEQ multiplex PCR. The repertoire consists of a few hundred thousand clones, with 75% to 90% occurring once and the leading ten covering 1.1%. Germline-derived CDR1 and CDR2 are DFQATT and SNEGSKA (reference sequence). This CDR3 has 11 amino acids. Trimming left V 5 bases short and J 4 bases short, with 8 bases between. The chain couples TRBV20-1 to TRBJ2-5; D remains unclear. This TCR was recovered from a man aged 25 to 40 who had recovered from COVID-19. Sequencing was performed on PBMCs or T cells enriched from blood (not recorded which). CDR3: CSASPRETQYF. In nucleotides, the CDR3 is TGCAGTGCTTCCCCGCGAGAGACCCAGTACTTC.